The 28 T cell receptor beta chains given below trace back to one sample, sequenced in a study of radiotherapy plus CTLA-4 blockade in lung cancer. Some clones are missing from TCRdb's copy, which holds only in-frame ones; the method was immunoSEQ multiplex PCR. The table lists 26,000 or so clones, roughly four fifths of them singletons, with 7% to 8% in the top ten. The sample in question was peripheral blood, obtained from a patient treated with radiotherapy plus ipilimumab. Receptors were obtained from a human donor with non-small cell lung cancer who had stable disease on radiotherapy plus ipilimumab.

The chain uses TRBV7-9 and TRBJ2-6; no clear D. The germline V gene has CDR1 SEHNR and CDR2 FQNEAQ (reference sequence). Trimming shortened V by 8 bases and J by 1 base, and 15 bases separated the two germline ends. The length of the CDR3 is 16 residues. The CDR3 sequence: CASAPDGVSGANVLTF. CDR3 coding DNA: TGTGCCAGCGCCCCCGACGGCGTTTCTGGGGCCAACGTCCTGACTTTC.

The chain links TRBV5-5 to TRBJ2-7; D remains unclear. V lost 4 bases and J 7 bases, leaving 18 bases between the germline ends. Germline loops: CDR1 SGHKS, CDR2 YYEKEE (reference sequence). The CDR3 has 14 amino acids. CDR3 loop: CASSPRSVRQEQYV. The DNA for the CDR3 is TGTGCCAGCAGCCCCAGATCCGTTCGTCAGGAGCAGTACGTC.

V is TRBV4-1 and J is TRBJ1-2, with 9 bases identical to TRBD1. The V gene end was trimmed by 6 bases and the J gene end by 3 bases; junction bases not matched to a gene: 11. This CDR3 comprises 16 residues. Germline V gene lookup returns CDR1 MGHRA and CDR2 YSYEKL. The CDR3 DNA reads TGCGCCAGCAGAAATAGCACAGGGGGCATGGACTATGGCTACACCTTC. Translation: CASRNSTGGMDYGYTF.

The V call is TRBV7-8, the J call TRBJ1-5; 7 bases align to TRBD1. Germline-derived CDR1 and CDR2 are SGHVS and FQNEAQ. The CDR3 is 16 residues long. J gave up 3 bases and V 5 bases, and 10 bases lay outside the gene matches. CDR3 region: CASSTRTGAINQPQHF. The CDR3 coding sequence is TGTGCCAGCAGCACCCGAACAGGGGCGATCAATCAGCCCCAGCATTTT.

The V gene is TRBV6-5, the J gene TRBJ1-2; TRBD1 agrees at 11 bases. The CDR3 contains 15 residues. V lost 4 bases, J lost 7 bases, and 8 bases stayed unmatched. Per germline, CDR1 MNHEY and CDR2 SVGAGI. The CDR3 region is CASSSPGQGDVGYTF. CDR3 coding DNA: TGTGCCAGCAGTTCCCCGGGACAGGGGGACGTTGGCTACACCTTC.

The V gene is TRBV27, the J gene TRBJ2-3; D not resolved. Germline lookup yields CDR1 MNHEY and CDR2 SMNVEV (reference sequence). CDR3 length: 16 amino acids. Trimming pared 0 bases from V and 0 bases from J, leaving 10 bases between. The CDR3 coding sequence is TGTGCCAGCAGTTTATCGTTCGTACAAAGCACAGATACGCAGTATTTT. It is translated as CASSLSFVQSTDTQYF.

This clone was detected only a few times. V gene TRBV7-2 combines with J gene TRBJ1-2; D unresolved. Germline loops: CDR1 SGHTA, CDR2 FQGNSA. V was shortened by 2 bases and J by 1 base, with 14 bases between the two germline ends. This CDR3 is built from 16 residues. The DNA of the CDR3 is TGTGCCAGCAGCTTAAATCACGCAGGCAGTAACTATGGCTACACCTTC. Translated, it gives CASSLNHAGSNYGYTF.

This clone turned up a few times. The gene calls are TRBV18 and TRBJ2-7; D may be TRBD1 (5 bases). CDR1 is KGHSH and CDR2 is LQKENI in the germline V gene. The CDR3 runs to 12 residues. V was shortened by 4 bases and J by 1 base, with 5 bases between the two germline ends. The CDR3 reads CASSRTSYEQYV. As DNA, the CDR3 is TGTGCCAGCTCACGGACATCCTACGAGCAGTACGTC.

J is TRBJ1-1 and V is TRBV6-1; the match to TRBD1 covers 9 bases. V shed 6 bases and J 4 bases; nucleotides not matched to a gene: 9. The CDR3 is made up of 15 amino acids. CDR1 is MNHNS and CDR2 is SASEGT in the germline V gene. CDR3 sequence reads: CASSAERTGATEAFF. The CDR3 nucleotides are TGTGCCAGCAGCGCCGAAAGGACAGGGGCCACTGAAGCTTTCTTT.

The V call is TRBV6-4, the J call TRBJ1-6; D gene ambiguous. The CDR3 runs to 15 residues. Deletions cut 3 bases from V and 0 bases from J, with 6 bases between. The V gene's germline CDR1 is MRHNA and CDR2 SNTAGT. CDR3 nucleotide sequence: TGTGCCAGCAGTGAACAGACCTCCTATAATTCACCCCTCCACTTT. Its protein product is CASSEQTSYNSPLHF.

This CDR3 reads CASRPSWQQETQYF. The CDR3 coding sequence is TGTGCCAGCAGGCCGAGTTGGCAGCAAGAGACCCAGTACTTC. The rearrangement joins TRBV2 to TRBJ2-5, with D uncertain. The CDR3 contains 14 residues. In germline, CDR1 is SNHLY, CDR2 FYNNEI. V was cut by 6 bases and J by 2 bases, with 13 bases left in between.

The gene calls are TRBV6-5 and TRBJ2-7; D is possibly TRBD2 (5 bases). V was shortened by 8 bases and J by 9 bases, with 11 bases between the two germline ends. CDR1 and CDR2 (germline): MNHEY, SVGAGI. The CDR3 totals 10 residues. CDR3 nucleotide sequence: TGTGCCAGCGGGGAAAGCGGGCAGTACTTC. This encodes CASGESGQYF.

The rearrangement links TRBV6-5 to TRBJ1-2; D gene unclear. V was cut by 3 bases and J by 7 bases, with 15 bases left in between. This CDR3 is 14 amino acids long. Germline CDR1 and CDR2: MNHEY and SVGAGI. CDR3 nucleotides: TGTGCCAGCAGTTATCGGGCCGCCGGCAGTGGCTACACCTTC. Residues: CASSYRAAGSGYTF.

This clone was counted a few times. The chain links TRBV6-1 to TRBJ1-2; a weak D match, TRBD1 (6 bases). The V gene's germline CDR1 is MNHNS and CDR2 SASEGT. Trimming removed 2 bases from V and 4 bases from J, with 14 bases in between. The CDR3 loop spans 15 amino acids. CDR3 sequence: CASSESDGTIYGYTF. The DNA of the CDR3 is TGTGCCAGCAGTGAATCGGACGGGACAATCTATGGCTACACCTTC.

The J gene is TRBJ1-1, the V gene TRBV29-1, with a tentative D call TRBD1 (5 bases). V lost 4 bases and J 11 bases, leaving 14 bases between the germline ends. Germline V lookup: CDR1 SQVTM, CDR2 ANQGSEA. This CDR3 is 11 amino acids long. CDR3 DNA sequence: TGCAGCGTTGGAAGAGGAGGGGAGGCTTTCTTT. Translation gives CSVGRGGEAFF.

The chain employs TRBV11-2 and TRBJ1-4; the D gene is possibly TRBD1 (6 bases). CDR1 SGHAT and CDR2 FQNNGV come from the germline V gene. Trimming left V 2 bases short and J 8 bases short, with 15 bases between. The CDR3 is 15 amino acids. CDR3 DNA sequence: TGTGCCAGCAGCTTAAGTCTGGGGGCAAGAGAAAAACTGTTTTTT. Translation: CASSLSLGAREKLFF. The full variable domain, its missing parts supplied by reference TRBV11-2 and TRBJ1-4, is EAGVAQSPRYKIIEKRQSVAFWCNPISGHATLYWYQQILGQGPKLLIQFQNNGVVDDSQLPKDRFSAERLKGVDSTLKIQPAKLEDSAVYLCASSLSLGAREKLFFGSGTQLSVL.

For this clone: The junction shows a germline mismatch at one end, possibly a read error. The chain couples TRBV19 to TRBJ2-5, with 9 bases that match TRBD2. The DNA end lines up better with TRBJ2-7; the J call may be wrong. Germline lookup yields CDR1 LNHDA and CDR2 SQIVND (reference sequence). The CDR3 totals 14 residues. The CDR3 DNA sequence: TGTGCCAGCAGTATAGCGGGGGCCTCCTACGAGCAGTACTTC. Its protein is CASSIAGASYEQYF.

The chain links TRBV2 to TRBJ1-1, with D perhaps matching TRBD1 (5 bases). Germline CDR1 and CDR2: SNHLY and FYNNEI. V lost 5 bases and J lost 6, with 16 bases in between. The CDR3 has 14 amino acids. The CDR3 region is CASSPQSMGAEAFF. The CDR3 DNA reads TGTGCCAGCAGTCCTCAATCGATGGGGGCTGAAGCTTTCTTT.

This clone was found a few times. The chain recombines TRBV6-5 with TRBJ2-3; the D is unclear. V gave up 2 bases and J gave up 6 bases, with 15 bases separating them. The CDR3 extends over 15 amino acids. Germline assignment: CDR1 MNHEY and CDR2 SVGAGI. For the CDR3, the DNA is TGTGCCAGCAGTTACCGTCTTGACCGTTCGGATACGCAGTATTTT. This gives the protein CASSYRLDRSDTQYF.

V usage is TRBV13 and J usage is TRBJ1-5; D is unresolved. V dropped 0 bases and J dropped 5 bases, with 11 bases sitting between them. The CDR3 loop spans 15 amino acids. Germline-derived CDR1 and CDR2 are PRHDT and FYEKMQ (reference sequence). The CDR3 DNA sequence: TGTGCCAGCAGCTTAGGCCGAGGACCGTATCAGCCCCAGCATTTT. This encodes CASSLGRGPYQPQHF.

The chain links TRBV5-1 to TRBJ2-2; a weak D match, TRBD2 (7 bases). Germline V gene sequence: CDR1 SGHRS, CDR2 YFSETQ. V was clipped by 5 bases and J by 4 bases, with 15 bases between them. There are 15 residues in the CDR3. CDR3 DNA: TGCGCCAGCAGTTCAAAGGGGGGGCCCACCGGGGAGCTGTTTTTT. It specifies CASSSKGGPTGELFF.

The J gene is TRBJ2-4, the V gene TRBV10-1, with D hard to call. Germline-derived CDR1 and CDR2 are WNHNN and SYGVQD (reference sequence). The V gene lost 6 bases and the J gene lost 4 bases, with 13 bases spanning the gap. The CDR3 sequence is 14 residues long. Here the CDR3 reads CASRVATAKNIQYF. The CDR3 bases are TGCGCCAGCAGGGTAGCCACCGCTAAAAACATTCAGTACTTC.

The rearrangement joins TRBV7-2 to TRBJ1-1, with D possibly matching TRBD1 (5 bases). Germline CDR1 and CDR2: SGHTA and FQGNSA. V lost 4 bases and J 4 bases, leaving 19 bases between the germline ends. The CDR3 is 16 residues long. The CDR3 DNA follows: TGTGCCAGCAGCTCTCAGCTTATGGGGACGGGCACTGAAGCTTTCTTT. Protein product: CASSSQLMGTGTEAFF.

The chain joins TRBV30 to TRBJ2-2; D perhaps matches TRBD1 (6 bases). The V gene's germline CDR1 is GTSNPN and CDR2 SVGIG (reference sequence). The CDR3 totals 13 residues. Trimming took 3 bases from V and 4 from J, leaving 9 bases between them. For the CDR3, the DNA is TGTGCCTGGAGCCGGACAGCCACCGGGGAGCTGTTTTTT. Translating it yields CAWSRTATGELFF.

The genes are TRBV19 and TRBJ1-2; D is unresolved. V lost 2 bases and J lost 3, with 7 bases in between. This CDR3 comprises 13 residues. CDR1 and CDR2 from the germline V gene are LNHDA and SQIVND (reference sequence). CDR3 in amino acids: CASSISTDYGYTF. CDR3 DNA: TGTGCCAGTAGTATATCGACCGACTATGGCTACACCTTC.

This chain links TRBV27 with TRBJ1-1; D is ambiguous. Per germline, CDR1 MNHEY and CDR2 SMNVEV (reference sequence). This CDR3 comprises 11 residues. V was clipped by 4 bases and J by 6 bases, with 6 bases between them. CDR3 nucleotide sequence: TGTGCCAGCAGTTCCGGGGCTGAAGCTTTCTTT. Translating it yields CASSSGAEAFF.

The V gene is TRBV5-1, the J gene TRBJ2-2; 9 bases align to TRBD2. Germline CDR1 and CDR2: SGHRS and YFSETQ. Trimming removed 1 base from V and 3 bases from J; junction bases left unmatched: 4. The CDR3 extends over 16 amino acids. The CDR3 sequence: CASSLRSGGYTGELFF. The CDR3 nucleotides are TGCGCCAGCAGCTTGAGAAGCGGGGGGTACACCGGGGAGCTGTTTTTT.

V and J are TRBV7-8 and TRBJ2-7; tentatively, D is TRBD1 or TRBD2 (5 bases each). The CDR3 has 15 amino acids. The germline CDR1 and CDR2 sequences are SGHVS and FQNEAQ. The V and J ends lost 5 bases and 5 bases respectively, with 19 bases between them. The CDR3 coding sequence is TGTGCCAGCAGCACGTTATGGCAGGGACCCCACGAGCAGTACTTC. Protein: CASSTLWQGPHEQYF.